Sequencing of this T cell receptor beta chain was carried out in a study of blood T cell repertoires in COVID-19 (dated by TCRdb to between 2020 and 2021). Regarding the study in general: Samples from collaborators originated in the United States, Italy and Spain and spanned both the acute and convalescent phases of COVID-19. The material from the prospective study consisted of cDNA or gDNA derived from T cells, B-cell-depleted T cells, or PBMCs. Subjects who had been exposed to COVID-19, were actively infected with it, or had recovered from it provided the deeply sampled blood TCRbeta repertoires that made up the dataset. The repertoires were released in a freely available public database intended as a resource for research on the immune response to SARS-CoV-2. The samples were drawn from two sources: the first 160 participants of the ongoing ImmuneRACE study, and over 1,000 subjects contributed by 6 global collaborators. Sample metadata almost always included a de-identified subject ID, COVID-19 status, age in years and sex. Where HLA class I and class II types were available, the types were taken from metadata supplied by the sample provider, not from assay-based typing.

Overall study results and their limits: The amount of clinical and demographic metadata varied by source and participant and was provided uncurated.

Reading the germline V gene (reference sequence) gives CDR1 LNHDA and CDR2 SQIVND. The CDR3, cysteine through phenylalanine, is 16 amino acids long. Here the CDR3 DNA is all that survives: 48 bases in frame from base 1. V and J lose 9 bases and 2 bases, and a span of 20 bases separates them. As concerns this clone: Its antigen remains undetermined. Base qualities were left out, and no much larger clone turns up one base away.

TCRbeta CDR3 regions were amplified from genomic DNA by means of the immunoSEQ Assay, a bias-controlled multiplex PCR. In the source study's methods: The number of nucleated cells in each sample was estimated by amplification of reference gene primers within the assay. To quantify the absolute abundance of each unique TCRbeta CDR3 rearrangement, sequence reads were collapsed and filtered. For each sample, productive Simpson clonality was calculated by taking the square root of Simpson's diversity index across productive rearrangements. Held by TCRdb, this immuneACCESS table contains in-frame sequences only and omits some clones. Under half of the omission traces to an unresolved V gene where checked; the cause of the rest is unknown. V, J and clone size are those of that table, while D and trimming were read from the DNA. Across this sample there are 120,000 or so clones, with 88% seen only once. The ten biggest clones cover about 1.5% of the sample.

The collaborating institutions used their own protocols to collect whole blood in K2EDTA tubes. For TCRbeta analysis, collaborators shipped samples in one of three forms: frozen whole blood, isolated PBMCs, or DNA extracted from either of those sample types. Source material: peripheral blood. This sequence originates from a human donor in a cohort sampled during active COVID-19. The chain links TRBV19 with TRBJ2-1; the D gene is perhaps TRBD2, on 6 matching bases. The CDR3 protein sequence reads: CASWGRLGEAYNEQFF. The DNA sequence is given as TGTGCCAGCTGGGGCCGACTAGGGGAAGCCTACAATGAGCAGTTCTTC.